This T cell receptor (beta chain) was identified in a study of blood T cells in healthy people across ages. A second PCR, run for about 7 to 11 cycles, used a sample-barcoded 5' primer plus a J-beta primer mix. TCRdb reprocessed the 5' RACE reads with MiXCR, giving one entry per CDR3 protein. Here the sample spans roughly 1 million distinct CDR3 sequences, around 27% being singletons. CDR3 size: 13 residues. V lost 1 base and J 6 bases, leaving 7 bases between the germline ends. Germline assignment: CDR1 SGHVS and CDR2 FQNEAQ. The same specimen was also included in a second study, on T cells of mothers and their children.

The chain links TRBV7-8 to TRBJ2-1; D uncertain. This receptor was obtained from a girl aged 2-10 years in good health. The sequenced material came from blood. CDR3 amino acids: CASSLDGFNEQFF. DNA for the CDR3: TGTGCCAGCAGCTTAGATGGCTTCAATGAGCAGTTCTTC.